This T cell receptor (beta chain) stems from a study of CD8 T cells in ankylosing spondylitis. Study conclusions and caveats: Reactive arthritis synovial fluid and blood previously showed some of these motif variants. Among TCR beta sequences, a motif of fewer than 10 highly homologous variants appeared characteristic of ankylosing spondylitis blood.

The sample holds many counts of this clonotype. The antigen is not known. TCRdb used MiXCR to reprocess the 5' RACE reads, holding one entry per CDR3 protein. The sample holds about 220,000 distinct CDR3 sequences; roughly 6.6% are singletons and the top ten take 11% to 15%. V shed 1 base and J shed 4 bases, with 12 bases lying between them. The CDR3 spans 15 residues. Germline CDR1 and CDR2: SGHRS and YFSETQ. The origin of this receptor is a male donor with ankylosing spondylitis. Sequencing was done on a sample of blood, either unsorted or a sorted T cell fraction (not recorded which). The rearrangement uses TRBV5-1 and TRBJ2-1; D unclear. This CDR3 reads CASSLMGNPYNEQFF. The CDR3 DNA reads as TGCGCCAGCAGCTTGATGGGAAACCCATACAATGAGCAGTTCTTC.